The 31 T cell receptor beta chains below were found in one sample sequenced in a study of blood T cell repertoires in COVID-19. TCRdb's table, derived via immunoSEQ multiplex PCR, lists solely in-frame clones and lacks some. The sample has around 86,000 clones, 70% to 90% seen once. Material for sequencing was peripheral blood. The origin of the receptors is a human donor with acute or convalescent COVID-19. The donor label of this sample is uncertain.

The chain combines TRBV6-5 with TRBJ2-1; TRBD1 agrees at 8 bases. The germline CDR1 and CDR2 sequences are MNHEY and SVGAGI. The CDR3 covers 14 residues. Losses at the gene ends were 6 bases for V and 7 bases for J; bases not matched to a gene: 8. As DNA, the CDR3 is TGTGCCAGCAGCCTGGACAGGGATGTAAATGAGCAGTTCTTC. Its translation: CASSLDRDVNEQFF.

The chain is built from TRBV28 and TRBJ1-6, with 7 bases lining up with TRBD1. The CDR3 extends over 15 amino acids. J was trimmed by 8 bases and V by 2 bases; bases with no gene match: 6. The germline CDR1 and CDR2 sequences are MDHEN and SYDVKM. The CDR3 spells CASSLTTGRDSPLHF. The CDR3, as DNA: TGTGCCAGCAGTTTAACGACAGGGAGAGATTCACCCCTCCACTTT.

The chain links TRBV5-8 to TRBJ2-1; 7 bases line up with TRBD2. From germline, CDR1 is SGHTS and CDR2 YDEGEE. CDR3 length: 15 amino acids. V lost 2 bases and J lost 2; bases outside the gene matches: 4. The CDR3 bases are TGTGCCAGCAGCTTTGCCGGGAGGACCTACAATGAGCAGTTCTTC. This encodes CASSFAGRTYNEQFF.

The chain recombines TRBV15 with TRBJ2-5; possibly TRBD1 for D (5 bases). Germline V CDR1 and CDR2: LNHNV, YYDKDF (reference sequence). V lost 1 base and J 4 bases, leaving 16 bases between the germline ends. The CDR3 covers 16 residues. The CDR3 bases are TGTGCCACCAGCAGAGCTCGGACATCGTATGGAGAGACCCAGTACTTC. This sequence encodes CATSRARTSYGETQYF.

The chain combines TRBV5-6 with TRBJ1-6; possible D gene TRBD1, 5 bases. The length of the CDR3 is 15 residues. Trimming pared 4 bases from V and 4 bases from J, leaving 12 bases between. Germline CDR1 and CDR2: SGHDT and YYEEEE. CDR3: CASSAKTVYNSPLHF. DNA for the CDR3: TGTGCCAGCAGCGCAAAGACAGTTTATAATTCACCCCTCCACTTT.

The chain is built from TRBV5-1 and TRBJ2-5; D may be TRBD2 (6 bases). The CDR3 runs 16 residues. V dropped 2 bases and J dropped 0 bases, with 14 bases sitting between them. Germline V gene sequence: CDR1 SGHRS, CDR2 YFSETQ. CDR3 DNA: TGCGCCAGCAGCTTTAGCGGAACAGGTGACCAAGAGACCCAGTACTTC. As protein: CASSFSGTGDQETQYF.

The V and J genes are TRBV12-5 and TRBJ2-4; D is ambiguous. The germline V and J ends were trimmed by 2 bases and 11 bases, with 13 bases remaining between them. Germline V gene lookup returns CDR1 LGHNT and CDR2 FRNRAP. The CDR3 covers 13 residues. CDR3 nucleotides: TGTGCTAGTGGTTTGACTCAGGAAGAACTTCAGTACTTC. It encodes CASGLTQEELQYF.

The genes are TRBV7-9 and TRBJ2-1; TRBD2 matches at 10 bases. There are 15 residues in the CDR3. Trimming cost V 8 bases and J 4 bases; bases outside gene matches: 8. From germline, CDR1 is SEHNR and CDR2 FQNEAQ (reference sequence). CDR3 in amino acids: CASSGGAGGYNEQFF. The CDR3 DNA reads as TGTGCCAGCTCAGGCGGAGCGGGGGGGTACAATGAGCAGTTCTTC.

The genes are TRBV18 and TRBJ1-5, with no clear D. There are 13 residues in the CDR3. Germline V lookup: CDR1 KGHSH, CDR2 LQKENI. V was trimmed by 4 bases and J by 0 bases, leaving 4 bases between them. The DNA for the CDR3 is TGTGCCAGCTCACTTTATAGCAATCAGCCCCAGCATTTT. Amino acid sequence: CASSLYSNQPQHF.

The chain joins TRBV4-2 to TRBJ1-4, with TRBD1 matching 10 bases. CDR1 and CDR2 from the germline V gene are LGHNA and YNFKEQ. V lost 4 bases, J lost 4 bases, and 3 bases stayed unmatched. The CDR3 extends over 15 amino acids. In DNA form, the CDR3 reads TGTGCCAGCAGCCTTGGGACAGGGGATAATGAAAAACTGTTTTTT. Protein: CASSLGTGDNEKLFF.

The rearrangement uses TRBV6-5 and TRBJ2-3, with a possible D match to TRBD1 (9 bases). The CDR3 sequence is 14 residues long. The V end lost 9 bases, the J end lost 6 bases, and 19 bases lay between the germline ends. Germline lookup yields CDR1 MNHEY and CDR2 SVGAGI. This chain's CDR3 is CASAGGQGGDTQYF. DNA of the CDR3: TGTGCCAGTGCGGGGGGACAGGGTGGGGATACGCAGTATTTT.

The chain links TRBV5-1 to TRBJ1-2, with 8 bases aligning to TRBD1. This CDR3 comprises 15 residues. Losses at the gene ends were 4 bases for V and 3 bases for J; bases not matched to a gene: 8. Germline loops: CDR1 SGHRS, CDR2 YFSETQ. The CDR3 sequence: CASSLRTGWDYGYTF. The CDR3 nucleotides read TGCGCCAGCAGCCTACGGACAGGGTGGGACTATGGCTACACCTTC.

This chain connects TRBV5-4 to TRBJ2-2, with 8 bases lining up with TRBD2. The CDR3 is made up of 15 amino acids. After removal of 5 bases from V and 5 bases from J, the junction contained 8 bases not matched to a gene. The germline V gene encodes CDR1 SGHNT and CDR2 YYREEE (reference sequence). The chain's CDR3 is CASSPAGGWTGELFF. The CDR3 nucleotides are TGTGCCAGCAGTCCGGCGGGGGGATGGACCGGGGAGCTGTTTTTT.

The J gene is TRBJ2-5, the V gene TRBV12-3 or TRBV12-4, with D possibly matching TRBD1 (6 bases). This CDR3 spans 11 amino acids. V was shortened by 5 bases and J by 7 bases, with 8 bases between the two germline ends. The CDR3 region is CASSLRGTQYF. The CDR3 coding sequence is TGTGCCAGCAGTCTCAGGGGGACCCAGTACTTC.

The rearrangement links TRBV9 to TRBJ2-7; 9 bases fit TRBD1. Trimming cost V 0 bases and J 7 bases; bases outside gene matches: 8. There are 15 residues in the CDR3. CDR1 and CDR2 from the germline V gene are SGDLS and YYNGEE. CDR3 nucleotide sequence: TGTGCCAGCAGCGTAGCCTCGGACAGGGGTAGGGAGCAGTACTTC. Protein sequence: CASSVASDRGREQYF. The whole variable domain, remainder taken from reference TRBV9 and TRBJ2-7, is DSGVTQTPKHLITATGQRVTLRCSPRSGDLSVYWYQQSLDQGLQFLIQYYNGEERAKGNILERFSAQQFPDLHSELNLSSLELGDSALYFCASSVASDRGREQYFGPGTRLTVT.

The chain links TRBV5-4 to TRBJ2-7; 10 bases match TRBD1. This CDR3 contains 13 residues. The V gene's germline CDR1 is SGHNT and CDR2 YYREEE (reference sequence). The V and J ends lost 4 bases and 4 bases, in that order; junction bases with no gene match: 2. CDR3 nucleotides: TGTGCCAGCAGCATGGGACAGGGGTACGAGCAGTACTTC. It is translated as CASSMGQGYEQYF. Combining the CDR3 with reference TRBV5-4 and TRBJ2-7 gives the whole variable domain ETGVTQSPTHLIKTRGQQVTLRCSSQSGHNTVSWYQQALGQGPQFIFQYYREEENGRGNFPPRFSGLQFPNYSSELNVNALELDDSALYLCASSMGQGYEQYFGPGTRLTVT.

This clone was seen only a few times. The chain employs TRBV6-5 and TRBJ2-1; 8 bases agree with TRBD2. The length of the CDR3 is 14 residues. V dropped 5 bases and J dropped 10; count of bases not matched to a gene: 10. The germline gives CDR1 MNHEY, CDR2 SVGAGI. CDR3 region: CASSRPGGGREQFF. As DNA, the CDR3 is TGTGCCAGCAGTAGACCCGGCGGGGGGCGCGAGCAGTTCTTC.

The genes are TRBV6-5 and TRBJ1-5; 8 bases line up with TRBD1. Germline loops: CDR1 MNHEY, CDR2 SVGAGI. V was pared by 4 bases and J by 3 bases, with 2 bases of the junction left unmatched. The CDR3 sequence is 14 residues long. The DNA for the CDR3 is TGTGCCAGCAGTTCGGGACAGGACAATCAGCCCCAGCATTTT. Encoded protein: CASSSGQDNQPQHF.

The CDR3 bases are TGTGCTAGTGGTTTCCCAGGGTGGAATGAGCAGTTCTTC. Its translation: CASGFPGWNEQFF. The V gene is TRBV12-5, the J gene TRBJ2-1; perhaps TRBD1 as D (5 bases). In germline, CDR1 is LGHNT, CDR2 FRNRAP. V was trimmed by 3 bases and J by 7 bases, leaving 10 bases between them. The CDR3 contains 13 residues.

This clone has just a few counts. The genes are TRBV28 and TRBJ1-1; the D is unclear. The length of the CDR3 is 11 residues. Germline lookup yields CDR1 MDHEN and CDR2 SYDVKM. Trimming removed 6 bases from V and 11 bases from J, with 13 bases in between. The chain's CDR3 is CASSQGRGAFF. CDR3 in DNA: TGTGCCAGCAGCCAAGGCCGAGGGGCTTTCTTT. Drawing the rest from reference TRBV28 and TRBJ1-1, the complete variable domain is DVKVTQSSRYLVKRTGEKVFLECVQDMDHENMFWYRQDPGLGLRLIYFSYDVKMKEKGDIPEGYSVSREKKERFSLILESASTNQTSMYLCASSQGRGAFFGQGTRLTVV.

CDR3 nucleotides: TGTGCCAGCAGCTTTGACAGGTCCCAGCCCCAGCATTTT. Translation gives CASSFDRSQPQHF. The chain carries TRBV11-2 and TRBJ1-5; the D gene is possibly TRBD1 (6 bases). CDR3 size: 13 residues. The germline V gene encodes CDR1 SGHAT and CDR2 FQNNGV. Trimming took off 3 bases at V and 7 bases at J, with 10 bases between the two ends.

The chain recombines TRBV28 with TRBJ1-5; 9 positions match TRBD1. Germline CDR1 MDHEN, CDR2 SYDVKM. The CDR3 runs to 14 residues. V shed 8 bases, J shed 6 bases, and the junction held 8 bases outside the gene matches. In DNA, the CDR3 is TGTGCCAGCGTTACAGGGGGCGAGGTTCAGCCCCAGCATTTT. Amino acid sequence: CASVTGGEVQPQHF.

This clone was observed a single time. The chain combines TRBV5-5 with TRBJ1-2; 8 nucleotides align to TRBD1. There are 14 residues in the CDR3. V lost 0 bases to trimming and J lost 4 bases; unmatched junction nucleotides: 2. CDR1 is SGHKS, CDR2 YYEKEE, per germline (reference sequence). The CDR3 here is CASSLGDRPYGYTF. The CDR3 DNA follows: TGTGCCAGCAGCTTGGGGGACAGGCCCTATGGCTACACCTTC.

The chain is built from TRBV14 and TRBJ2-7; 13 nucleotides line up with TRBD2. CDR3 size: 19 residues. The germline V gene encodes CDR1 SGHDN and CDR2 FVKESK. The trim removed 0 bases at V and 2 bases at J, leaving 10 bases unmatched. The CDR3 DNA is TGTGCCAGCAGCCAAGATGAATGGGGACTAGCGGGGCCAACCTACGAGCAGTACTTC. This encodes CASSQDEWGLAGPTYEQYF.

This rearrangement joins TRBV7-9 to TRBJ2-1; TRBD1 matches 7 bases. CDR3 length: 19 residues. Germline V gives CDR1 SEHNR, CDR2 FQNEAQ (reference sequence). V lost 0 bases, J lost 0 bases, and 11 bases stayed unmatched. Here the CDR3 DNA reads TGTGCCAGCAGCTTAGCGGGGACAGCCGCCCGAAGCTCCTACAATGAGCAGTTCTTC. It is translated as CASSLAGTAARSSYNEQFF. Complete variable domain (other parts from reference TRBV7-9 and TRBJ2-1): DTGVSQNPRHKITKRGQNVTFRCDPISEHNRLYWYRQTLGQGPEFLTYFQNEAQLEKSRLLSDRFSAERPKGSFSTLEIQRTEQGDSAMYLCASSLAGTAARSSYNEQFFGPGTRLTVL.

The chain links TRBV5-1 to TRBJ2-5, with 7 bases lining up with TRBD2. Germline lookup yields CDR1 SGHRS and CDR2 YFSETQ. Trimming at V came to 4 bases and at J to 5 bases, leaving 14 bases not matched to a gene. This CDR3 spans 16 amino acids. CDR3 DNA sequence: TGCGCCAGCAGCCCCAGGGAGGGCCTTGGGTTTGAGACCCAGTACTTC. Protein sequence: CASSPREGLGFETQYF.

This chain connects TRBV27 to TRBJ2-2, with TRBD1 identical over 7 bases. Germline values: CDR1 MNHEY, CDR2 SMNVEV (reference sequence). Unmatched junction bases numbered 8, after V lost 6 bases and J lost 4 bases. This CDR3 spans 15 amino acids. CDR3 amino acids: CASSRQGRGTGELFF. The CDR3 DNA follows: TGTGCCAGCAGCCGACAGGGACGGGGCACCGGGGAGCTGTTTTTT.

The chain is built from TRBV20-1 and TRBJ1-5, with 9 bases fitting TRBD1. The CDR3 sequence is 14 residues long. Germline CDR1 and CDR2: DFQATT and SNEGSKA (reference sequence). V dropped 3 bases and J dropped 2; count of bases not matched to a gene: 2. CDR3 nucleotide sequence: TGCAGTGCTAGTAGACAGGGGGGCAATCAGCCCCAGCATTTT. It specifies CSASRQGGNQPQHF.

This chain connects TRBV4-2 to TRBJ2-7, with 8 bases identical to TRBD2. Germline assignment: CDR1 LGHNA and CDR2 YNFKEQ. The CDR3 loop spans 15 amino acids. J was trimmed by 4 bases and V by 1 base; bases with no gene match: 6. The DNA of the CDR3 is TGTGCCAGCAGCCAAGCTGGGACTAGTCAGTACGAGCAGTACTTC. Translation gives CASSQAGTSQYEQYF.

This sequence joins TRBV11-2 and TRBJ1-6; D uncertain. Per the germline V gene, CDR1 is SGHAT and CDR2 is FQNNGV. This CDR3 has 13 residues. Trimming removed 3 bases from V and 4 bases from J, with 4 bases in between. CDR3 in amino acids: CASSFGYNSPLHF. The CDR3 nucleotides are TGTGCCAGCAGCTTCGGTTATAATTCACCCCTCCACTTT.

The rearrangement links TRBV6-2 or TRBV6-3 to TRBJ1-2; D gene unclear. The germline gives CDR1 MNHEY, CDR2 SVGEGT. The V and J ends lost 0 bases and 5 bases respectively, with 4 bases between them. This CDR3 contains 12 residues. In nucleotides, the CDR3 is TGTGCCAGCAGTTACTCCCAATATGGCTACACCTTC. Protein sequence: CASSYSQYGYTF.